Listed here are 21 T cell receptor beta chains from one sample, sequenced in a study of blood T cells in healthy people across ages. Using a J-beta primer mix together with a sample-barcoded 5' primer, a second PCR was run for roughly 6 to 12 cycles. MiXCR was run by TCRdb on the 5' RACE reads, yielding one entry per CDR3 protein. Of about 620,000 distinct CDR3 sequences detected, roughly 20% appear once; the ten largest clones hold roughly 3.4%. The sample comprised blood. These receptors all stem from a man in his 70s in good health.

This clonotype appeared many times. The chain employs TRBV2 and TRBJ2-5, with 7 bases lining up with TRBD1. V lost 6 bases and J lost 3; bases outside the gene matches: 4. This CDR3 comprises 13 residues. From germline, CDR1 is SNHLY and CDR2 FYNNEI. The CDR3 spells CASREGQKETQYF. CDR3 in DNA: TGTGCCAGCAGAGAGGGACAGAAAGAGACCCAGTACTTC.

The chain links TRBV20-1 to TRBJ1-2; D ambiguous. This CDR3 comprises 14 residues. Germline V lookup: CDR1 DFQATT, CDR2 SNEGSKA (reference sequence). The V gene lost 1 base and the J gene lost 5 bases, with 14 bases spanning the gap. CDR3 in amino acids: CSARVGQRRYGYTF. The CDR3 nucleotides read TGCAGTGCTAGAGTAGGCCAAAGGAGATATGGCTACACCTTC.

Worth noting for this clonotype: A clone one base away is much larger, so this may be a read error. The chain joins TRBV3-1 to TRBJ2-5, with D perhaps matching TRBD1 (6 bases). The CDR3 contains 15 residues. The germline V gene has CDR1 LGHDT and CDR2 YNNKEL (reference sequence). CDR3 amino acids: CASSQEAGDQATQYF. The DNA of the CDR3 is TGTGCCAGCAGCCAAGAAGCAGGGGACCAAGCGACCCAGTACTTC.

The CDR3, as DNA: TGCGCCAGCAGCCAAGGAGCTAGCGGGGTCGCTGGGGCCAACGTCCTGACTTTC. Its protein product is CASSQGASGVAGANVLTF. V and J are TRBV4-1 and TRBJ2-6; 9 nucleotides agree with TRBD2. CDR3 length: 18 amino acids. Trimming cost V 1 base and J 2 bases; bases outside gene matches: 6. Germline V CDR1 and CDR2: MGHRA, YSYEKL.

The chain joins TRBV20-1 to TRBJ2-7; the D gene is possibly TRBD1 (6 bases). The CDR3 has 12 residues. CDR1 and CDR2 (germline): DFQATT, SNEGSKA (reference sequence). The CDR3 reads CRAQAGDYEQYF. CDR3 nucleotide sequence: TGCAGGGCACAGGCAGGGGACTACGAGCAGTACTTC.

The J gene is TRBJ1-5, the V gene TRBV20-1; D uncertain. Trimming removed 1 base at V and 3 bases at J, with 10 bases between. The germline gives CDR1 DFQATT, CDR2 SNEGSKA (reference sequence). CDR3 length: 14 amino acids. The chain's CDR3 is CSARAGADNQPQHF. The DNA of the CDR3 is TGCAGTGCTAGAGCCGGAGCGGACAATCAGCCCCAGCATTTT.

CDR3 coding DNA: TGTGCCACCGAAAAAGTCCGGGACAGGGTTAAGTACGAGCAGTACTTC. Its protein is CATEKVRDRVKYEQYF. The V gene is TRBV15, the J gene TRBJ2-5, with TRBD1 identical over 9 bases. The J call may be in error: the DNA end matches TRBJ2-7 better. Germline CDR1 is LNHNV and CDR2 is YYDKDF (reference sequence). The length of the CDR3 is 16 residues.

This clonotype was seen a few times. The chain employs TRBV10-3 and TRBJ1-2; weak D call: TRBD1 (5 bases). Trimming left V 3 bases short and J 8 bases short, with 7 bases between. This CDR3 has 11 residues. The germline gives CDR1 ENHRY, CDR2 SYGVKD. The CDR3: CAISDRDGYTF. In DNA form, the CDR3 reads TGTGCCATCAGTGACAGGGACGGCTACACCTTC.

This clonotype has more than one count but fewer than ten. The chain couples TRBV10-3 to TRBJ2-1, with D maybe TRBD1 (5 bases). The CDR3 totals 14 residues. Germline V lookup: CDR1 ENHRY, CDR2 SYGVKD. V lost 6 bases to trimming and J lost 3 bases, with 12 bases between them. CDR3 bases: TGTGCCATCAGAGCCTTTGACAGCTACAATGAGCAGTTCTTC. Its protein product is CAIRAFDSYNEQFF.

The V call is TRBV30, the J call TRBJ2-5; 10 nucleotides align to TRBD2. The J call may be faulty, since TRBJ2-1 better matches the DNA end. Germline values: CDR1 GTSNPN, CDR2 SVGIG (reference sequence). There are 15 residues in the CDR3. CDR3 sequence: CAWSVRLAGVPEQFF. The CDR3 nucleotides read TGTGCCTGGAGTGTACGTCTAGCGGGAGTTCCTGAGCAGTTCTTC.

This clonotype has just a few counts. This rearrangement joins TRBV4-1 to TRBJ2-4; 7 bases line up with TRBD1. Germline lookup yields CDR1 MGHRA and CDR2 YSYEKL. Trimming cost V 0 bases and J 6 bases; bases outside gene matches: 5. The CDR3 spans 15 residues. The CDR3 sequence: CASSQESGGLNIQYF. Here the CDR3 DNA reads TGCGCCAGCAGCCAAGAATCAGGGGGTTTAAACATTCAGTACTTC.

This clonotype was picked up a small number of times. The chain's CDR3 is CASSQDTFWETQYF. Here the CDR3 DNA reads TGCGCCAGCAGCCAAGATACTTTCTGGGAGACCCAGTACTTC. V gene TRBV4-3 combines with J gene TRBJ2-5, with D uncertain. This CDR3 region has 14 residues. V shed 0 bases and J shed 5 bases, with 10 bases lying between them. The germline V gene encodes CDR1 LGHNA and CDR2 YSLEER.

The chain recombines TRBV28 with TRBJ1-5, with D perhaps TRBD1 (5 bases). The CDR3 runs to 15 residues. The germline V gene encodes CDR1 MDHEN and CDR2 SYDVKM. Trimming shortened V by 2 bases and J by 7 bases, and 15 bases separated the two germline ends. CDR3 region: CASSLGGARRQPQHF. CDR3 DNA sequence: TGTGCCAGCAGTTTAGGTGGGGCCCGTCGACAGCCCCAGCATTTT. Together with reference TRBV28 and TRBJ1-5, the CDR3 gives the full variable domain: DVKVTQSSRYLVKRTGEKVFLECVQDMDHENMFWYRQDPGLGLRLIYFSYDVKMKEKGDIPEGYSVSREKKERFSLILESASTNQTSMYLCASSLGGARRQPQHFGDGTRLSIL.

A note on this clonotype: Possible read error: a much larger clone is one base away. The V call is TRBV3-1, the J call TRBJ1-3, with D tentatively TRBD1 (6 bases). The CDR3 length is 18 residues. CDR1 is LGHDT and CDR2 is YNNKEL in the germline V gene (reference sequence). CDR3 nucleotides: TGTGCCAGCAGCCAAGGGCCAGGGGCGTCCCTCTCTGGAAACACCCTATATTTT. It specifies CASSQGPGASLSGNTLYF.

This clonotype appeared a few times. The genes are TRBV9 and TRBJ2-7; 10 bases are shared with TRBD1. There are 15 residues in the CDR3. The V and J ends lost 6 bases and 0 bases, in that order; junction bases with no gene match: 6. The germline V gene has CDR1 SGDLS and CDR2 YYNGEE. The CDR3 bases are TGTGCCAGCAACAAGGGACAGGGGTCCTCCTACGAGCAGTACTTC. This sequence encodes CASNKGQGSSYEQYF.

This clonotype was seen a few times. The V call is TRBV3-1, the J call TRBJ1-1; a possible D gene is TRBD1 (5 bases). The CDR3 is made up of 11 amino acids. V dropped 4 bases and J dropped 8 bases, with 8 bases sitting between them. CDR1 LGHDT and CDR2 YNNKEL come from the germline V gene (reference sequence). CDR3 DNA: TGTGCCAGCAGCCGAGGGGAGGAAGCTTTCTTT. Amino acid sequence: CASSRGEEAFF.

A single count supports this clonotype. V is TRBV7-2 and J is TRBJ2-2; D perhaps matches TRBD2 (5 bases). This CDR3 region has 13 residues. Germline assignment: CDR1 SGHTA and CDR2 FQGNSA. V lost 2 bases to trimming and J lost 8 bases, with 9 bases between them. CDR3 sequence reads: CASSLIREGELFF. Written as DNA, the CDR3 is TGTGCCAGCAGCTTAATAAGGGAGGGGGAGCTGTTTTTT.

This clonotype was recorded a few times. An end of the junction does not agree with germline; a read error may underlie this. The J gene is TRBJ2-5, the V gene TRBV3-1; TRBD2 matches 9 bases. Gene TRBJ2-1 matches the end of the DNA better, so the J call may be wrong. CDR3 length: 16 amino acids. Germline CDR1 is LGHDT and CDR2 is YNNKEL (reference sequence). The CDR3 nucleotides read TGTGCCAGCAACCAAGCACTGACTAGCGGATACAATGAGCAGTTCTTC. Translating gives CASNQALTSGYNEQFF.

This clonotype was counted a few times. The genes are TRBV12-3 or TRBV12-4 and TRBJ1-5, with D maybe TRBD1 (5 bases). The V and J ends lost 0 bases and 6 bases respectively, with 9 bases between them. The CDR3 runs to 14 residues. CDR3 protein: CASSLARAGQPQHF. The CDR3 DNA reads TGTGCCAGCAGTTTAGCCAGGGCGGGTCAGCCCCAGCATTTT.

This clonotype was detected a few times. The CDR3 here is CASRYQKKLFF. In DNA, the CDR3 is TGTGCCAGCAGATATCAAAAAAAACTGTTTTTT. V and J are TRBV12-3 or TRBV12-4 and TRBJ1-4; no reliable D call. This CDR3 is built from 11 residues. Trimming removed 6 bases at V and 9 bases at J, with 8 bases between.

This clonotype has more than one count but fewer than ten. V usage is TRBV6-5 and J usage is TRBJ1-1; TRBD1 might be the D (5 bases). Germline-derived CDR1 and CDR2 are MNHEY and SVGAGI. The length of the CDR3 is 13 residues. The germline V and J ends were trimmed by 2 bases and 5 bases, with 9 bases remaining between them. The CDR3 DNA reads as TGTGCCAGCAGTTACGAGGGGAGGACTGAAGCTTTCTTT. Protein sequence: CASSYEGRTEAFF.